This T cell receptor (beta chain) was recovered during a study of OX40 agonist ivuxolimab in advanced cancers. Overall study: Three patients showed partial responses: one hepatocellular carcinoma and two cutaneous melanoma cases. Study outcomes and limitations: Relative to CD4+, CD8+ T cells held more expanded clones on average. Antigens targeted by the expanded peripheral T cells were not determined.

Using immunoSEQ multiplex PCR, the repertoire was profiled, and TCRdb retains in-frame clones only, with some absent. In the table there are around 19,000 clones, 75% to 95% of which are singletons. Worth noting for this clone: Its antigen is as yet unknown.

This CDR3 contains 19 residues. CDR1 is MGHRA and CDR2 is YSYEKL in the germline V gene. The V and J ends lost 0 bases and 8 bases, in that order; junction bases with no gene match: 12. The chain carries TRBV4-1 and TRBJ2-1; 14 bases align to TRBD2. This sequence was found in an adult with an advanced solid tumor such as melanoma, head and neck, liver or kidney cancer. The sample in question was CD4+ or CD8+ T cells sorted from blood, obtained in a trial of the OX40 agonist ivuxolimab. The CDR3 nucleotides read TGCGCCAGCAGCCAAGATAAGTCGACTAGCGGGGGGGTTTGGGATGAGCAGTTCTTC. It yields the protein CASSQDKSTSGGVWDEQFF.